This is a list of T cell receptor beta chains from one sample in a study of blood T cell repertoires in COVID-19. The protocol was immunoSEQ multiplex PCR, while the TCRdb copy is restricted to in-frame clones and leaves out a portion. The sample yields about 120,000 clones, about nine tenths seen once. Sequencing was performed on peripheral blood. The receptors were gathered from a man between 65 and 80 years old who had recovered from COVID-19. Both conserved end residues are part of each CDR3. Each record gives: J gene, D gene, V gene, CDR3 length, clone size, CDR3 DNA, CDR3 protein. The D gene is left open where the match is weak. Not every row has a clone size; where given, it reads once, few, many or a size class.

j_call: TRBJ2-2
d_call: TRBD1
v_call: TRBV5-1
cdr3_length: 15
clone_size: -
cdr3_nt: TGCGCCAGCAAGATGGGACAGGGGTATACCGGGGAGCTGTTTTTT
cdr3_aa: CASKMGQGYTGELFF

j_call: TRBJ1-6
d_call: -
v_call: TRBV5-5
cdr3_length: 15
clone_size: -
cdr3_nt: TGTGCCAGCAGCTTGTTTGGCAGCTATAATTCACCCCTCCACTTT
cdr3_aa: CASSLFGSYNSPLHF

j_call: TRBJ1-1
d_call: TRBD1
v_call: TRBV5-1
cdr3_length: 17
clone_size: -
cdr3_nt: TGCGCCAGCAGCTTCGACAAGCACACAGGGGCGAACACTGAAGCTTTCTTT
cdr3_aa: CASSFDKHTGANTEAFF

j_call: TRBJ2-2
d_call: -
v_call: TRBV6-5
cdr3_length: 13
clone_size: -
cdr3_nt: TGTGCCAGCAGTTACCGATTAGTTGAGGAGCTGTTTTTT
cdr3_aa: CASSYRLVEELFF

j_call: TRBJ2-3
d_call: TRBD2
v_call: TRBV10-3
cdr3_length: 16
clone_size: once
cdr3_nt: TGTGCCATCAGTGGACTAGCGGGGGGGAGCACAGATACGCAGTATTTT
cdr3_aa: CAISGLAGGSTDTQYF

j_call: TRBJ2-7
d_call: TRBD2
v_call: TRBV30
cdr3_length: 15
clone_size: -
cdr3_nt: TGTGCCTGGGGGGTCCCTCTAGCGGGAGTGAGGGAGCAGTACTTC
cdr3_aa: CAWGVPLAGVREQYF

j_call: TRBJ1-5
d_call: -
v_call: TRBV18
cdr3_length: 13
clone_size: -
cdr3_nt: TGTGCCAGCTCACCCGAATCAGGGCAGCCCCAGCATTTT
cdr3_aa: CASSPESGQPQHF

j_call: TRBJ1-1
d_call: TRBD1
v_call: TRBV7-8
cdr3_length: 16
clone_size: -
cdr3_nt: TGTGCCAGCAGCTACCGACAGGGGGCGCAGGACACTGAAGCTTTCTTT
cdr3_aa: CASSYRQGAQDTEAFF

j_call: TRBJ1-5
d_call: -
v_call: TRBV6-1
cdr3_length: 15
clone_size: -
cdr3_nt: TGTGCCAGCAGTGAAGGCCGGGACTATTATCAGCCCCAGCATTTT
cdr3_aa: CASSEGRDYYQPQHF

j_call: TRBJ1-3
d_call: -
v_call: TRBV6-5
cdr3_length: 12
clone_size: -
cdr3_nt: TGTGCCAGCAGTAAGACAGGAAACACCATATATTTT
cdr3_aa: CASSKTGNTIYF

j_call: TRBJ1-2
d_call: TRBD1
v_call: TRBV27
cdr3_length: 14
clone_size: -
cdr3_nt: TGTGCCAGCAGTTTTACAGGGGGCCGGGCTGGCTACACCTTC
cdr3_aa: CASSFTGGRAGYTF

j_call: TRBJ2-1
d_call: -
v_call: TRBV5-6
cdr3_length: 12
clone_size: -
cdr3_nt: TGTGCCAGCAGCCGGACTGACAATGAGCAGTTCTTC
cdr3_aa: CASSRTDNEQFF

j_call: TRBJ1-2
d_call: -
v_call: TRBV7-9
cdr3_length: 13
clone_size: -
cdr3_nt: TGTGCCAGCAGCCGCGTGGTCGGGTATGGCTACACCTTC
cdr3_aa: CASSRVVGYGYTF

j_call: TRBJ2-5
d_call: -
v_call: TRBV7-9
cdr3_length: 15
clone_size: -
cdr3_nt: TGTGCCAGCAGCCCGGACTCGACTCACCAAGAGACCCAGTACTTC
cdr3_aa: CASSPDSTHQETQYF

j_call: TRBJ2-7
d_call: -
v_call: TRBV21-1
cdr3_length: 15
clone_size: once
cdr3_nt: TGTGCCAGCAGCAAAGCGCTACAGGGTCGGGACGAGCAGTACTTC
cdr3_aa: CASSKALQGRDEQYF

j_call: TRBJ1-5
d_call: -
v_call: TRBV2
cdr3_length: 14
clone_size: -
cdr3_nt: TGTGCCAGCACAGACACGGATAGCAATCAGCCCCAGCATTTT
cdr3_aa: CASTDTDSNQPQHF

j_call: TRBJ1-2
d_call: -
v_call: TRBV7-9
cdr3_length: 14
clone_size: few
cdr3_nt: TGTGCCAGCAGCTCTGGCAGGCCATTCTATGGCTACACCTTC
cdr3_aa: CASSSGRPFYGYTF

j_call: TRBJ2-1
d_call: -
v_call: TRBV5-1
cdr3_length: 16
clone_size: once
cdr3_nt: TGCGCCAGCAGCTTGGAACAAGCGGTTTCCTACAATGAGCAGTTCTTC
cdr3_aa: CASSLEQAVSYNEQFF

j_call: TRBJ2-7
d_call: TRBD2
v_call: TRBV4-3
cdr3_length: 16
clone_size: -
cdr3_nt: TGCGCCAGCAGCCAAGATCAGCGGGAGGGTGTTTACGAGCAGTACTTC
cdr3_aa: CASSQDQREGVYEQYF

j_call: TRBJ2-3
d_call: TRBD1
v_call: TRBV5-4
cdr3_length: 15
clone_size: -
cdr3_nt: TGTGCCAGCAGCTTCCGGGACAGGGGGCTGGATACGCAGTATTTT
cdr3_aa: CASSFRDRGLDTQYF

j_call: TRBJ2-1
d_call: TRBD1
v_call: TRBV28
cdr3_length: 15
clone_size: -
cdr3_nt: TGTGCCAGCAGTTTAACGGGACAGGGGGTCGGTGAGCAGTTCTTC
cdr3_aa: CASSLTGQGVGEQFF

j_call: TRBJ1-2
d_call: TRBD1
v_call: TRBV10-2
cdr3_length: 15
clone_size: -
cdr3_nt: TGCGCCAGCAGTGCGCGCAAAGGGGGCCTGGAGGGCTACACCTTC
cdr3_aa: CASSARKGGLEGYTF

j_call: TRBJ2-5
d_call: TRBD2
v_call: TRBV2
cdr3_length: 13
clone_size: -
cdr3_nt: TGTGCCAGCAGTCGGACTAGCTATGAGACCCAGTACTTC
cdr3_aa: CASSRTSYETQYF

j_call: TRBJ1-2
d_call: -
v_call: TRBV5-5
cdr3_length: 14
clone_size: -
cdr3_nt: TGTGCCAGCAGCTTGGTGCACAGTGCTTATGGCTACACCTTC
cdr3_aa: CASSLVHSAYGYTF

j_call: TRBJ1-2
d_call: TRBD1
v_call: TRBV19
cdr3_length: 14
clone_size: -
cdr3_nt: TGTGCCAGTAGACCGGGACAGGGACTCTATGGCTACACCTTC
cdr3_aa: CASRPGQGLYGYTF

j_call: TRBJ1-2
d_call: -
v_call: TRBV7-3
cdr3_length: 13
clone_size: -
cdr3_nt: TGTGCCAGCAGCCGATCTAGGAGCTATGGCTACACCTTC
cdr3_aa: CASSRSRSYGYTF

j_call: TRBJ2-1
d_call: TRBD1
v_call: TRBV6-5
cdr3_length: 13
clone_size: few
cdr3_nt: TGTGCCACCGGGACAGGGTGGTACAATGAGCAGTTCTTC
cdr3_aa: CATGTGWYNEQFF

j_call: TRBJ2-2
d_call: -
v_call: TRBV12-2
cdr3_length: 16
clone_size: -
cdr3_nt: TGTGCAAGTCGCTTTAGCCAGCGGACTAACACCGGGGAGCTGTTTTTT
cdr3_aa: CASRFSQRTNTGELFF

j_call: TRBJ2-7
d_call: -
v_call: TRBV6-6
cdr3_length: 14
clone_size: many
cdr3_nt: TGTGCCAGCAAAGACCAGGGGGGCCCCTACGAGCAGTACTTC
cdr3_aa: CASKDQGGPYEQYF

j_call: TRBJ2-5
d_call: TRBD1
v_call: TRBV5-1
cdr3_length: 15
clone_size: -
cdr3_nt: TGCGCCAGCAGCTTGGTTCAGGGGGCTGGGGAGACCCAGTACTTC
cdr3_aa: CASSLVQGAGETQYF

j_call: TRBJ2-7
d_call: TRBD1
v_call: TRBV29-1
cdr3_length: 13
clone_size: -
cdr3_nt: TGCAGCGTTGGGACAGGGACCTCCTACGAGCAGTACTTC
cdr3_aa: CSVGTGTSYEQYF

j_call: TRBJ2-7
d_call: -
v_call: TRBV2
cdr3_length: 13
clone_size: -
cdr3_nt: TGTGCCAGCAGAAGTGAGGGAGGCTACGAGCAGTACTTC
cdr3_aa: CASRSEGGYEQYF

j_call: TRBJ1-1
d_call: TRBD1
v_call: TRBV7-8
cdr3_length: 15
clone_size: once
cdr3_nt: TGTGCCAGCAGCTACAAGCGTACAGGGGCCTCTGAAGCTTTCTTT
cdr3_aa: CASSYKRTGASEAFF

j_call: TRBJ2-5
d_call: TRBD2
v_call: TRBV4-2
cdr3_length: 17
clone_size: few
cdr3_nt: TGTGCCAGCAGCCCGGGGACTAGCGGGCTCCTGGCGGAGACCCAGTACTTC
cdr3_aa: CASSPGTSGLLAETQYF

j_call: TRBJ2-7
d_call: -
v_call: TRBV30
cdr3_length: 17
clone_size: -
cdr3_nt: TGTGCCTGGCAGTCTGGCCAAGGCCTGAGGGGGAGATACGAGCAGTACTTC
cdr3_aa: CAWQSGQGLRGRYEQYF

j_call: TRBJ2-3
d_call: -
v_call: TRBV7-3
cdr3_length: 15
clone_size: -
cdr3_nt: TGTGCCAGCAGCTTTAGCGGAGGACCCACAGATACGCAGTATTTT
cdr3_aa: CASSFSGGPTDTQYF

j_call: TRBJ2-7
d_call: -
v_call: TRBV5-4
cdr3_length: 13
clone_size: -
cdr3_nt: TGTGCCAGCAGCCAAGACTTCTCCTACGAGCAGTACTTC
cdr3_aa: CASSQDFSYEQYF

j_call: TRBJ1-3
d_call: -
v_call: TRBV12-3/TRBV12-4
cdr3_length: 13
clone_size: -
cdr3_nt: TGTGCCAGCAGTTTGGGGCCCAGGGACACCATATATTTT
cdr3_aa: CASSLGPRDTIYF

j_call: TRBJ2-5
d_call: -
v_call: TRBV29-1
cdr3_length: 14
clone_size: -
cdr3_nt: TGCAGCGTTGCAACAGGGCGAGGCCAAGAGACCCAGTACTTC
cdr3_aa: CSVATGRGQETQYF

j_call: TRBJ2-7
d_call: TRBD2
v_call: TRBV19
cdr3_length: 17
clone_size: -
cdr3_nt: TGTGCCAGTAGTATAGCTCCGGGAGGTCTCCCCTTCTACGAGCAGTACTTC
cdr3_aa: CASSIAPGGLPFYEQYF

j_call: TRBJ1-4
d_call: TRBD1
v_call: TRBV7-9
cdr3_length: 14
clone_size: -
cdr3_nt: TGTGCCAGCAGCAGGGGACAGGGCGAGGAAAAACTGTTTTTT
cdr3_aa: CASSRGQGEEKLFF